This T cell receptor beta chain was captured by sequencing in a study of beta chain features in type 1 diabetes. Findings and caveats of the study: TCRB CDR3s were moderately but significantly shorter in Type 1 diabetes patients in all four CD4+ subsets.

TCRB transcripts that were expressed got sequenced, as all of the isolated RNA had been reverse transcribed. The protocol was immunoSEQ multiplex PCR, while the TCRdb copy is restricted to in-frame clones and leaves out a portion. In the table there are fewer than 450,000 clones, roughly 13% of which are singletons. To note about this clone: Antigen unknown.

Trimming took off 0 bases at V and 0 bases at J, with 9 bases between the two ends. This CDR3 is 16 amino acids long. The germline gives CDR1 SQVTM, CDR2 ANQGSEA. The specimen sequenced was naive CD4+ T cells from blood. The rearrangement joins TRBV29-1 to TRBJ2-6; D ambiguous. This sequence was found in a young woman with type 1 diabetes. The CDR3 is CSVEDPFSSGANVLTF. The CDR3 DNA is TGCAGCGTTGAAGATCCTTTCAGCTCTGGGGCCAACGTCCTGACTTTC.